Listed here is a single T cell receptor (beta chain). The length of the CDR3 is 15 residues. Germline V gene data show CDR1 as LNHNV and CDR2 as YYDKDF (reference sequence). This entry comes from a study of T cells expressing NK-cell markers. Reprocessing the 5' RACE reads, TCRdb reports a single entry for every CDR3 protein and omits DNA. This table lists roughly 300,000 distinct CDR3 sequences. The chain links TRBV15 to TRBJ1-4; TCRdb returns TRBD1, unconfirmable since there is no DNA. Specimen: blood T cells: a sorted CD56 or NKG2C T cell subset, CD4+ or CD8+ T cells, or bulk PBMC T cells (not recorded which). The sequence came from a woman between 18 and 75 years old in good health. The CDR3 sequence: CATSAYPGANEKLFF.